The 14 T cell receptor beta chains below all came from one sample that was sequenced in a study of T-cell reconstitution after alpha-beta-depleted transplantation in children. Preparing the TCRbeta library involved the use of unique molecular identifiers. TCRdb reprocessed the PCR reads via MiXCR and lists one record per CDR3 protein. The sample contains around 800,000 distinct CDR3 sequences, roughly 16% of which appear only once. The sequencing used PBMCs, mostly from graft donor cells, collected 360 days after TCRalphabeta/CD19-depleted stem cell transplant. These receptors were collected from a male patient younger than 18 who had a stem cell transplant for acute lymphoblastic leukemia, so the T cells may come from the graft donor.

This chain connects TRBV6-5 to TRBJ2-3; tentative D call: TRBD1 (6 bases). Trimming stripped 2 bases from V and 9 bases from J, with 15 bases between. Germline CDR1 reads MNHEY; CDR2 reads SVGAGI. The CDR3 runs 14 residues. DNA of the CDR3: TGTGCCAGCAGTTACAACGACAGGCCCCTCACGCAGTATTTT. Translated: CASSYNDRPLTQYF.

The rearrangement uses TRBV27 and TRBJ2-7; TRBD1 matches at 8 bases. Germline trimming cut 10 bases from V and 7 bases from J; bases unmatched to any gene: 6. Per germline, CDR1 MNHEY and CDR2 SMNVEV (reference sequence). This CDR3 has 11 amino acids. The CDR3 sequence: CATRGPLEQYF. As DNA, the CDR3 is TGTGCCACCAGGGGGCCATTGGAGCAGTACTTC.

The CDR3 nucleotides read TGTGCCAGCAGCTTAGCCGGGACCAAAGAGACCCAGTACTTC. Amino acid sequence: CASSLAGTKETQYF. The chain recombines TRBV7-9 with TRBJ2-5; D may correspond to TRBD1 or TRBD2 (5 bases each). This CDR3 contains 14 residues. V lost 0 bases and J lost 3, with 8 bases in between. Germline V gene lookup returns CDR1 SEHNR and CDR2 FQNEAQ (reference sequence).

This clonotype was seen only a few times. This rearrangement joins TRBV3-1 to TRBJ2-7; TRBD2 is a possible D gene (5 bases). Germline values: CDR1 LGHDT, CDR2 YNNKEL (reference sequence). The V and J ends lost 0 bases and 5 bases respectively, with 11 bases between them. The CDR3 has 14 residues. CDR3 nucleotide sequence: TGTGCCAGCAGCCAAGATAGGAGCGGCGACGAGCAGTACTTC. It encodes CASSQDRSGDEQYF.

This clonotype came up many times. For the CDR3, the DNA is TGTGCCAGCTATTCTTGGGGGACTAGCGGGAACTACAATGAGCAGTTCTTC. Amino acid sequence: CASYSWGTSGNYNEQFF. The chain recombines TRBV7-8 with TRBJ2-1; TRBD2 agrees at 13 bases. Germline trimming cut 8 bases from V and 3 bases from J; bases unmatched to any gene: 10. Per the germline V gene, CDR1 is SGHVS and CDR2 is FQNEAQ. The CDR3 length is 17 residues.

At least ten counts were recorded for this clonotype. V usage is TRBV29-1 and J usage is TRBJ2-7; 9 bases map to TRBD2. Germline CDR1 reads SQVTM; CDR2 reads ANQGSEA. J was trimmed by 3 bases and V by 7 bases; bases with no gene match: 10. The CDR3 length is 14 residues. CDR3: CSASSGSAYYEQYF. CDR3 DNA sequence: TGCAGCGCTAGTAGCGGGAGTGCATACTACGAGCAGTACTTC.

There are a few counts of this clonotype. The J gene is TRBJ2-2, the V gene TRBV12-3 or TRBV12-4; tentatively, D is TRBD1 (5 bases). With 7 bases removed from V and 5 bases from J, the gap between germline ends came to 11 bases. CDR3 length equals 13 residues. The CDR3 protein is CASKAGWTGELFF. CDR3 DNA sequence: TGTGCCAGCAAAGCAGGGTGGACCGGGGAGCTGTTTTTT.

The rearrangement links TRBV9 to TRBJ2-1, with a weak D call TRBD2 (5 bases). The CDR3 is 14 residues long. CDR1 and CDR2 (germline): SGDLS, YYNGEE. V was clipped by 0 bases and J by 10 bases, with 14 bases between them. CDR3 sequence reads: CASSVDVGSREQFF. CDR3 DNA sequence: TGTGCCAGCAGCGTAGATGTGGGGAGTAGGGAGCAGTTCTTC.

The chain is built from TRBV5-1 and TRBJ2-7; 8 bases are a match to TRBD1. V lost 4 bases, J lost 3 bases, and 9 bases stayed unmatched. The germline V gene encodes CDR1 SGHRS and CDR2 YFSETQ. The CDR3 runs to 15 residues. CDR3 sequence reads: CASSKYETGVYEQYF. The DNA for the CDR3 is TGCGCCAGCAGCAAATACGAGACAGGGGTCTACGAGCAGTACTTC.

CDR3: CASSIPSTNEQYF. The CDR3 DNA reads TGTGCCAGCTCAATACCATCAACTAACGAGCAGTACTTC. The V call is TRBV18, the J call TRBJ2-7, with D unclear. The CDR3 totals 13 residues. Trimming took 5 bases from V and 5 from J, leaving 13 bases between them. Germline V gene data show CDR1 as KGHSH and CDR2 as LQKENI.

There are a few counts of this clonotype. The CDR3 loop reads CATSDVKGPSYNEQFF. CDR3 nucleotide sequence: TGTGCCACCAGTGATGTAAAGGGCCCTTCCTACAATGAGCAGTTCTTC. The chain is built from TRBV24-1 and TRBJ2-1; no clear D. The CDR3 is 16 amino acids. Trimming left V 3 bases short and J 1 base short, with 12 bases between. Germline CDR1 is KGHDR and CDR2 is SFDVKD.

The chain couples TRBV7-9 to TRBJ2-1; 8 nucleotides agree with TRBD2. The V and J ends lost 3 bases and 8 bases, in that order; junction bases with no gene match: 15. Germline CDR1 SEHNR, CDR2 FQNEAQ (reference sequence). CDR3 length: 17 residues. CDR3 coding DNA: TGTGCCAGCAGCTTCACAAGCGGGAGCCGGCTCGGGTATGAGCAGTTCTTC. This translates into CASSFTSGSRLGYEQFF.

This chain joins TRBV12-5 and TRBJ2-1; 12 bases are shared with TRBD2. The CDR3 spans 16 residues. Per the germline V gene, CDR1 is LGHNT and CDR2 is FRNRAP. DNA for the CDR3: TGTGCCACCGCTCTAGCGGGAGGGTTTTCCCACAATGAGCAGTTCTTC. This encodes CATALAGGFSHNEQFF.

This clonotype showed up just a few times. The chain uses TRBV20-1 and TRBJ2-1, with D perhaps TRBD1 (5 bases). The germline V gene encodes CDR1 DFQATT and CDR2 SNEGSKA (reference sequence). The CDR3 is 14 residues long. Between the trimmed V and J ends, which lost 0 bases and 4 bases, there was a span of 10 bases. CDR3 sequence (DNA): TGCAGTGCTAGAGATCAGGGTGGGTACAATGAGCAGTTCTTC. Its protein is CSARDQGGYNEQFF.